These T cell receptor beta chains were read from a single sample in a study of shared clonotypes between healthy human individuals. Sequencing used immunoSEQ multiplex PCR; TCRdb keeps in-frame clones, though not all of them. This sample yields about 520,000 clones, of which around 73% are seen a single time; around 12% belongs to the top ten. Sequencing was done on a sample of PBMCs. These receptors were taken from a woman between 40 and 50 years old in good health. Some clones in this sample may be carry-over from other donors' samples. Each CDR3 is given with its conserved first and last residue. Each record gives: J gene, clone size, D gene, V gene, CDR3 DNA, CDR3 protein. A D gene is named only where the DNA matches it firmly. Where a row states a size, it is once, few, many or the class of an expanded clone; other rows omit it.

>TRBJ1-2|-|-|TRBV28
TGTGCCAGCAGTTTAGGGCGGACGAACTATGGCTACACCTTC
CASSLGRTNYGYTF
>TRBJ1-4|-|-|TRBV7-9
TGTGCCAGCAGCCTCACAGAAAAACTGTTTTTT
CASSLTEKLFF
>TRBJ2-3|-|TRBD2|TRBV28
TGTGCCAGCAGTTTACCAGCGGGAGGAGCAGATACGCAGTATTTT
CASSLPAGGADTQYF
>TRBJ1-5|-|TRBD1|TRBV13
TGTGCCAGCAGCTTTGGGACAGGGGGCAATAGCAATCAGCCCCAGCATTTT
CASSFGTGGNSNQPQHF
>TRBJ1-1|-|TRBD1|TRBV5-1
TGCGCCAGCAGCTGGGACAGGGTTCGCACTGAAGCTTTCTTT
CASSWDRVRTEAFF
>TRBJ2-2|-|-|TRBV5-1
TGCGCCAGCAGCTTCGGGGGGAACACCGGGGAGCTGTTTTTT
CASSFGGNTGELFF
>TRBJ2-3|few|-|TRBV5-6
TGTGCCAGCAGCTTAAAGGGAGAAGATACGCAGTATTTT
CASSLKGEDTQYF
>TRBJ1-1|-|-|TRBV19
TGTGCCAGTAGTATCCCTAACGAGGACGGCACTGAAGCTTTCTTT
CASSIPNEDGTEAFF
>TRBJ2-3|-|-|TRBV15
TGTGCCACCAGCAGAGATCGTCTAACCACAGATACGCAGTATTTT
CATSRDRLTTDTQYF
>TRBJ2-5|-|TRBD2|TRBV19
TGTGCCAGCAGTCGGGCTAGCGGGAGCCAAGAGACCCAGTACTTC
CASSRASGSQETQYF
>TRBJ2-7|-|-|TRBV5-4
TGTGCCAGCAGCTTGGGAGCTTACGAGCAGTACTTC
CASSLGAYEQYF
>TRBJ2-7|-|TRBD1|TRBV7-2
TGTGCTAGCAGCCCAGGGACAGGAAACTACGAGCAGTACTTC
CASSPGTGNYEQYF
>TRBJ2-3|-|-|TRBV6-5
TGTGCCAGCAGAGAAGGACAGTTCACAGATACGCAGTATTTT
CASREGQFTDTQYF
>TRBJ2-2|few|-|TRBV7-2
TGTGCCAGCAGCTTCACCGGGGAGCTGTTTTTT
CASSFTGELFF
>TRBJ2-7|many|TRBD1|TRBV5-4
TGTGCCAGCAGCCGGGGACAGGGGAAAAACGAGCAGTACTTC
CASSRGQGKNEQYF
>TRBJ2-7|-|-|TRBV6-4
TGTGCCAGCAGTGAGGCGAAGGGATATATTACCTACGAGCAGTACTTC
CASSEAKGYITYEQYF
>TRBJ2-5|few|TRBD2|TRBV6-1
TGTGCCAGCAGTGATTATTCCGGGACTAGCGGCCAAGAGACCCAGTACTTC
CASSDYSGTSGQETQYF
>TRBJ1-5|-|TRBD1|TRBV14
TGTGCCAGCAGCCCGGGACAGGGCAATCAGCCCCAGCATTTT
CASSPGQGNQPQHF
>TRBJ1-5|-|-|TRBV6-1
TGTGCCAGCAGTGAACAGGGTAGCAATCAGCCCCAGCATTTT
CASSEQGSNQPQHF
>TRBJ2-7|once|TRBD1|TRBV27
TGTGCCAGCAGTTGGACCGGGACAGGGCCCTACGAGCAGTACTTC
CASSWTGTGPYEQYF
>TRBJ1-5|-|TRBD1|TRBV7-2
TGTGCCAGCAGCTTAATCGGAACAGGGGCGGCGAAGCCCCAGCATTTT
CASSLIGTGAAKPQHF
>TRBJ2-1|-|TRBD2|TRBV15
TGTGCCACCAGCAGAGAGCGCCTAGCGGGAGGTGATGAGCAGTTCTTC
CATSRERLAGGDEQFF
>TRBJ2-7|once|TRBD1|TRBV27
TGTGCCAGCAGTAAATACAGGGGCGCTTCCTCCTACGAGCAGTACTTC
CASSKYRGASSYEQYF
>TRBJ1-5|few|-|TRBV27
TGTGCCAGCAGCCAAGACAGATCCAATCAGCCCCAGCATTTT
CASSQDRSNQPQHF
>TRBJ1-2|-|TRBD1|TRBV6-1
TGTGCCAGCAGTGAAGATAGAGGGGGCGCGTATGGCTACACCTTC
CASSEDRGGAYGYTF
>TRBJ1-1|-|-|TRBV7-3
TGTGCCAGCAGCTTATTTTTGAACACTGAAGCTTTCTTT
CASSLFLNTEAFF
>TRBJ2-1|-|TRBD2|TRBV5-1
TGCGCCAGCAGGCCTAGAATGGGGACTAGCGGGAATGAGCAGTTCTTC
CASRPRMGTSGNEQFF
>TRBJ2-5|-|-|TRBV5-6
TGTGCCAGCAGCTTTAGGCCCCAAGAGACCCAGTACTTC
CASSFRPQETQYF
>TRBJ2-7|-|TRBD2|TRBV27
TGTGCCAGCAGTTTCGCTAGCGGAAAATACGAGCAGTACTTC
CASSFASGKYEQYF
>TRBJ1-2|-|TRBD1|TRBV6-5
TGTGCCAGCAGTTCCAGGACAGGGTTGAATGGCTACACCTTC
CASSSRTGLNGYTF
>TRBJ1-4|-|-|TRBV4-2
TGTGCCAGCAGCCAAGATCGGACAAACGTAAATGAAAAACTGTTTTTT
CASSQDRTNVNEKLFF
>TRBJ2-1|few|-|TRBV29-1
TGCAGCGTTGAACTGGTAGGAGGGAAAAACAATGAGCAGTTCTTC
CSVELVGGKNNEQFF
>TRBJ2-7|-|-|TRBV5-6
TGTGCCAGCAGCTTGGGAACGGGCGTTCTCGGTTCCGAGCAGTACTTC
CASSLGTGVLGSEQYF
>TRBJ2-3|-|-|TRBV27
TGTGCCAGCAGTTTCCTTTGGTCCACAGATACGCAGTATTTT
CASSFLWSTDTQYF
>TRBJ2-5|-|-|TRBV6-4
TGTGCCAGCAGTGACACTTACGGCGAGACCCAGTACTTC
CASSDTYGETQYF
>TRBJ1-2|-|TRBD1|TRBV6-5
TGTGCCAGCAGTCAGGGACAGGAGGCTGGCTACACCTTC
CASSQGQEAGYTF
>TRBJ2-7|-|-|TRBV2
TGTGCCAGCAGAGCCCGGGGGCGCGTACTCTACGAGCAGTACTTC
CASRARGRVLYEQYF
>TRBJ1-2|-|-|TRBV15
TGTGCCACCAGCAGAGATTTGGGAGATGGCTACACCTTC
CATSRDLGDGYTF
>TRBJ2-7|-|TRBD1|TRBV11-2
TGTGCCAGCAGCTCCGGGACAGGACCCTACGAGCAGTACTTC
CASSSGTGPYEQYF
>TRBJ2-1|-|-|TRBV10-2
TGCGCCAGCAGGGGGACTCCCACCTACAATGAGCAGTTCTTC
CASRGTPTYNEQFF